These 10 T cell receptor beta chains were all obtained from the same sample, sequenced in a study of identical twins. Each CDR3 protein gets one entry after TCRdb re-called the 5' RACE reads with MiXCR. The sample lists around 960,000 distinct CDR3 sequences, approximately 13% seen once, with about 1.5% in the top ten. This same sample was also part of a study on yellow fever vaccine responses in identical twins.

Sequencing was performed on PBMCs. These receptors came from a woman aged 18-29 years in good health.

The V call is TRBV4-1, the J call TRBJ2-5, with D maybe TRBD2 (5 bases). CDR1 MGHRA and CDR2 YSYEKL come from the germline V gene. Trimming shortened V by 4 bases and J by 7 bases, and 10 bases separated the two germline ends. The CDR3 has 12 residues. This CDR3 reads CASSPERGTQYF. The CDR3 DNA reads as TGCGCCAGCAGCCCAGAACGGGGGACCCAGTACTTC.

In its sample, this clonotype was seen many times. The V gene is TRBV3-1, the J gene TRBJ2-3; 8 positions agree with TRBD2. The CDR3 loop spans 16 amino acids. Trimming removed 2 bases from V and 1 base from J; junction bases left unmatched: 5. Germline V gene data show CDR1 as LGHDT and CDR2 as YNNKEL (reference sequence). CDR3 region: CASSQPLADRTDTQYF. DNA of the CDR3: TGTGCCAGCAGCCAACCACTAGCGGACCGCACAGATACGCAGTATTTT.

This clonotype was counted at least ten times. The chain joins TRBV12-3 or TRBV12-4 to TRBJ1-2, with 8 bases identical to TRBD1. The CDR3 is made up of 13 amino acids. V gave up 6 bases and J gave up 5 bases; unmatched junction bases: 5. The CDR3 loop is CASSLQGAYGYTF. Here the CDR3 DNA reads TGTGCCAGCAGCCTTCAGGGGGCGTATGGCTACACCTTC.

This clonotype occurred many times. V and J are TRBV12-3 or TRBV12-4 and TRBJ2-2; TRBD2 aligns across 8 bases. This CDR3 region has 15 residues. Losses at the gene ends were 3 bases for V and 1 base for J; bases not matched to a gene: 1. CDR3 in DNA: TGTGCCAGCAGTTTCGGGGGGGGGAACACCGGGGAGCTGTTTTTT. Encoded protein: CASSFGGGNTGELFF.

In this sample, this clonotype turned up many times. The chain carries TRBV12-3 or TRBV12-4 and TRBJ2-2, with no clear D. V lost 4 bases and J lost 6, with 12 bases in between. The CDR3 is made up of 14 amino acids. The CDR3 bases are TGTGCCAGCAGTTCCCGGGTCCTGCCCGGGGAGCTGTTTTTT. Protein: CASSSRVLPGELFF.

J is TRBJ2-1 and V is TRBV15, with 10 bases aligning to TRBD2. The CDR3 runs 14 residues. Germline loops: CDR1 LNHNV, CDR2 YYDKDF (reference sequence). The J segment lost 9 bases and the V segment lost 5 bases, leaving 7 bases of the junction unmatched. CDR3 DNA: TGTGCCACCAGCCCTCGACTAGCGGGTTTTGAGCAGTTCTTC. Protein: CATSPRLAGFEQFF.

This chain connects TRBV18 to TRBJ1-1, with D hard to call. V was pared by 1 base and J by 1 base, with 4 bases between. This CDR3 is built from 13 residues. Germline loops: CDR1 KGHSH, CDR2 LQKENI. CDR3 DNA: TGTGCCAGCTCACCACGGAAGAACACTGAAGCTTTCTTT. This gives the protein CASSPRKNTEAFF.

The chain is built from TRBV28 and TRBJ2-3, with 11 bases identical to TRBD2. The CDR3 covers 17 residues. Germline trimming cut 3 bases from V and 1 base from J; bases unmatched to any gene: 6. Germline V gene data show CDR1 as MDHEN and CDR2 as SYDVKM. The CDR3 loop reads CASSLSLGLAGTDTQYF. Here the CDR3 DNA reads TGTGCCAGCAGTTTGAGTCTGGGACTAGCGGGCACAGATACGCAGTATTTT. The full variable domain, in which reference TRBV28 and TRBJ2-3 provide the parts outside the CDR3, is DVKVTQSSRYLVKRTGEKVFLECVQDMDHENMFWYRQDPGLGLRLIYFSYDVKMKEKGDIPEGYSVSREKKERFSLILESASTNQTSMYLCASSLSLGLAGTDTQYFGPGTRLTVL.

The chain joins TRBV12-3 or TRBV12-4 to TRBJ1-6; unclear D gene. V was cut by 3 bases and J by 8 bases, with 8 bases left in between. The CDR3 totals 13 residues. For the CDR3, the DNA is TGTGCCAGCAGTTTGAGGAGTTATTCACCCCTCCACTTT. Its translation is CASSLRSYSPLHF.

This clonotype was found many times. V gene TRBV3-1 combines with J gene TRBJ1-5, with unresolved D. V was pared by 2 bases and J by 4 bases, with 3 bases between. Per germline, CDR1 LGHDT and CDR2 YNNKEL (reference sequence). The CDR3 has 12 residues. CDR3 sequence: CASSQHNQPQHF. In DNA, the CDR3 is TGTGCCAGCAGCCAACATAATCAGCCCCAGCATTTT.